This T cell receptor beta chain derives from a study of T cells after yellow fever vaccination. This clonotype turned up a few times. Its target is unknown. Germline lookup yields CDR1 SEHNR and CDR2 FQNEAQ (reference sequence). The CDR3 sequence is 16 residues long. The V and J ends lost 6 bases and 1 base, in that order; junction bases with no gene match: 10. Study outcomes and limitations: The secondary response peaked faster, at day 5 versus 15, but was weaker. Some clonotypes, a small share, were shared between CD4 and CD8 compartments. Abundant clonotypes (contaminants from the bulk population) could be present in FACS-sorted repertoires.

TCRdb reprocessed the 5' RACE reads with MiXCR, giving one entry per CDR3 protein. The sample holds some 97,000 distinct CDR3 sequences, 4.5% to 6% seen once. Specimen: CD8+ T cells sorted from PBMCs, collected 10 days after the yellow fever booster vaccination. The chain uses TRBV7-9 and TRBJ1-2; TRBD1 aligns across 8 bases. The sequence was collected from a man aged 18-30 years who received the YFV17D yellow fever vaccine. CDR3 sequence reads: CASRYLTGQVNYGYTF. CDR3 bases: TGTGCCAGCAGATATTTGACGGGACAGGTTAACTATGGCTACACCTTC.